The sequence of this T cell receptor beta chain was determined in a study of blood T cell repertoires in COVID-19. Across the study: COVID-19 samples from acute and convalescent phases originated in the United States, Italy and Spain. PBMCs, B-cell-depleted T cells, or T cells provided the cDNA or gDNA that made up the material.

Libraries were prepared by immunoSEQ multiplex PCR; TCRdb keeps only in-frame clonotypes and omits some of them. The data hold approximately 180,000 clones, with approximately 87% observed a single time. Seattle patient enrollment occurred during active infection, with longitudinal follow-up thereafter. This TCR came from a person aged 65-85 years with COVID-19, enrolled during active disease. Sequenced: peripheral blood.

CDR3 sequence: CASSHLRGSPLHF. DNA for the CDR3: TGTGCCAGCAGTCACCTCAGGGGATCACCCCTCCACTTT. The V gene is TRBV6-5, the J gene TRBJ1-6, with a weak D call TRBD1 (6 bases). Germline lookup yields CDR1 MNHEY and CDR2 SVGAGI. This CDR3 region has 13 residues. V was clipped by 5 bases and J by 10 bases, with 12 bases between them.